Following are 26 T cell receptor beta chains from one sample sequenced in a study of blood T cell repertoires in COVID-19. Generated by immunoSEQ multiplex PCR, the TCRdb table keeps only in-frame clones and is missing some. The table records 40,000 to 50,000 clones, 79% of them present only once. The sequencing input was peripheral blood. The receptors derive from a man aged 70-80 years with acute or convalescent COVID-19.

V and J are TRBV30 and TRBJ1-4; D gene ambiguous. The V gene lost 1 base and the J gene lost 5 bases, with 5 bases spanning the gap. The CDR3 runs 12 residues. Germline V gene data show CDR1 as GTSNPN and CDR2 as SVGIG (reference sequence). CDR3 region: CAWSAENEKLFF. CDR3 DNA: TGTGCCTGGAGTGCAGAAAATGAAAAACTGTTTTTT.

The chain has TRBV19 and TRBJ2-1; 11 nucleotides agree with TRBD1. Germline-derived CDR1 and CDR2 are LNHDA and SQIVND (reference sequence). J gave up 5 bases and V 6 bases, and 21 bases lay outside the gene matches. The CDR3 runs 20 residues. The CDR3 DNA follows: TGTGCCAGTAGACCACGGACAGGGGGCCAGCTAGCGGGGAGAAACAATGAGCAGTTCTTC. It yields the protein CASRPRTGGQLAGRNNEQFF.

The sample holds a few counts of this clone. The chain uses TRBV5-3 and TRBJ1-6; possible D gene TRBD1, 5 bases. TRBV5-3 is treated as an ORF (open reading frame) with a function not yet certain. Trimming took 1 base from V and 9 from J, leaving 26 bases between them. The CDR3 is made up of 19 amino acids. The CDR3 DNA is TGTGCCAGAAGCTTGCCCTGGGACTGCAAGCTGACGGGGGGTTCACCCCTCCACTTT. It yields the protein CARSLPWDCKLTGGSPLHF.

The chain links TRBV9 to TRBJ2-3, with D possibly being TRBD1 (5 bases). The CDR3 runs to 19 residues. V was cut by 0 bases and J by 2 bases, with 22 bases left in between. In germline, CDR1 is SGDLS, CDR2 YYNGEE. The CDR3 is CASSVAQENPSAFTDTQYF. CDR3 DNA: TGTGCCAGCAGCGTAGCACAGGAAAACCCAAGTGCCTTCACAGATACGCAGTATTTT.

This clone was picked up a small number of times. The chain has TRBV30 and TRBJ2-7; D is possibly TRBD2 (5 bases). Trimming shortened V by 3 bases and J by 1 base, and 13 bases separated the two germline ends. Germline V gene lookup returns CDR1 GTSNPN and CDR2 SVGIG (reference sequence). The CDR3 runs to 14 residues. CDR3 sequence (DNA): TGTGCCTGGAGAGTCGGACGGGATTCCTACGAGCAGTACTTC. Its protein product is CAWRVGRDSYEQYF.

This clone showed up just once. CDR3 protein: CAWSLGTGPRLDTQYF. DNA of the CDR3: TGTGCCTGGAGCCTCGGGACAGGGCCCCGGCTAGATACGCAGTATTTT. The V and J genes are TRBV30 and TRBJ2-3, with TRBD1 matching 9 bases. J was trimmed by 5 bases and V by 3 bases; bases with no gene match: 12. This CDR3 is 16 amino acids long. Germline loops: CDR1 GTSNPN, CDR2 SVGIG (reference sequence).

The J gene is TRBJ2-1, the V gene TRBV6-5, with 7 bases that match TRBD2. This CDR3 is built from 14 residues. With 8 bases clipped from V and 5 bases from J, the junction kept 9 bases outside the gene matches. Per germline, CDR1 MNHEY and CDR2 SVGAGI. The DNA for the CDR3 is TGTGCCAGCCATCGGCTAGCGGAAGACAATGAGCAGTTCTTC. Its translation: CASHRLAEDNEQFF.

The V gene is TRBV7-9, the J gene TRBJ1-4; TRBD1 aligns across 8 bases. With 5 bases clipped from V and 5 bases from J, the junction kept 7 bases outside the gene matches. CDR3 size: 15 residues. CDR1 and CDR2 (germline): SEHNR, FQNEAQ (reference sequence). The CDR3 DNA reads as TGTGCCAGCAGCCTCCACAGGGGGGGAAATGAAAAACTGTTTTTT. Translating it yields CASSLHRGGNEKLFF.

The chain uses TRBV6-6 and TRBJ2-7; 9 positions match TRBD1. The CDR3 is made up of 13 amino acids. Germline V CDR1 and CDR2: MNHNY, SVGAGI (reference sequence). V trimming: 5 bases; J trimming: 4 bases; junction bases outside the gene matches: 3. This chain's CDR3 is CASSQQGAYEQYF. CDR3 nucleotides: TGTGCCAGCAGTCAACAGGGGGCGTACGAGCAGTACTTC.

This clone showed up just once. The chain couples TRBV5-1 to TRBJ2-3; weak D call: TRBD1 (7 bases). V lost 7 bases to trimming and J lost 1 base, with 19 bases between them. The CDR3 loop spans 16 amino acids. Germline CDR1 reads SGHRS; CDR2 reads YFSETQ. CDR3 sequence: CASGWRGRLGTDTQYF. The CDR3 DNA sequence: TGCGCCAGCGGGTGGAGGGGGCGCCTAGGCACAGATACGCAGTATTTT.

The chain links TRBV7-9 to TRBJ2-7; 7 bases fit TRBD1. J gave up 2 bases and V 5 bases, and 15 bases lay outside the gene matches. The CDR3 sequence is 17 residues long. Germline V CDR1 and CDR2: SEHNR, FQNEAQ (reference sequence). The CDR3 region is CASSPSNRGSGTYEQYF. In nucleotides, the CDR3 is TGTGCCAGCAGCCCCTCCAACAGGGGTTCCGGGACCTACGAGCAGTACTTC.

The J gene is TRBJ2-5, the V gene TRBV19, with 10 bases lining up with TRBD2. This CDR3 is 15 amino acids long. Germline V gene lookup returns CDR1 LNHDA and CDR2 SQIVND (reference sequence). Trimming at V came to 5 bases and at J to 5 bases, leaving 8 bases not matched to a gene. CDR3 sequence reads: CASSVSSGRGETQYF. The DNA for the CDR3 is TGTGCCAGTAGTGTATCTAGCGGGAGAGGGGAGACCCAGTACTTC.

This clone appeared a few times. The rearrangement uses TRBV18 and TRBJ2-7; TRBD2 aligns across 8 bases. Per germline, CDR1 KGHSH and CDR2 LQKENI. The CDR3 sequence is 15 residues long. Unmatched junction bases numbered 6, after V lost 5 bases and J lost 0 bases. In DNA, the CDR3 is TGTGCCAGCTCAACTCCTAGCGGGCGCTCCTACGAGCAGTACTTC. Translated, it gives CASSTPSGRSYEQYF.

The chain recombines TRBV6-1 with TRBJ1-2; 7 bases line up with TRBD1. The CDR3 length is 15 residues. Per germline, CDR1 MNHNS and CDR2 SASEGT. V shed 2 bases and J 2 bases; nucleotides not matched to a gene: 5. The CDR3 protein is CASSEKPGQNYGYTF. The CDR3 DNA is TGTGCCAGCAGTGAAAAACCGGGACAGAACTATGGCTACACCTTC.

This clone has a handful of counts. The chain uses TRBV7-2 and TRBJ2-5, with TRBD2 matching 12 bases. The CDR3 extends over 20 amino acids. CDR1 SGHTA and CDR2 FQGNSA come from the germline V gene. V was pared by 0 bases and J by 4 bases, with 15 bases of the junction left unmatched. CDR3 coding DNA: TGTGCCAGCAGCTTAGCACTCACTAGCGGGGGGCAGGGTTCCCGAGAGACCCAGTACTTC. Residues: CASSLALTSGGQGSRETQYF.

This clone was found many times. The chain combines TRBV19 with TRBJ2-7; D unresolved. V was trimmed by 0 bases and J by 3 bases, leaving 9 bases between them. CDR1 and CDR2 (germline): LNHDA, SQIVND (reference sequence). The CDR3 has 14 amino acids. Here the CDR3 DNA reads TGTGCCAGTAGTATAGAGTCATCCAACTACGAGCAGTACTTC. Translated, it gives CASSIESSNYEQYF.

This clone was detected ten times or more. Distinct nucleotide sequences in the sample also encode this CDR3. V is TRBV7-3 and J is TRBJ2-1; 10 bases fit TRBD2. Germline CDR1 reads SGHTA; CDR2 reads FQGTGA. CDR3 size: 15 residues. Losses at the gene ends were 5 bases for V and 6 bases for J; bases not matched to a gene: 7. The CDR3 DNA is TGTGCCAGCAGCCTCCTAGCGGGAGTGCCCAATGAGCAGTTCTTC. Amino acid sequence: CASSLLAGVPNEQFF. Combining the CDR3 with reference TRBV7-3 and TRBJ2-1 gives the whole variable domain GAGVSQTPSNKVTEKGKYVELRCDPISGHTALYWYRQSLGQGPEFLIYFQGTGAADDSGLPNDRFFAVRPEGSVSTLKIQRTERGDSAVYLCASSLLAGVPNEQFFGPGTRLTVL.

The V and J genes are TRBV5-1 and TRBJ2-6; D might be TRBD1 (6 bases). The length of the CDR3 is 17 residues. The germline CDR1 and CDR2 sequences are SGHRS and YFSETQ. V dropped 3 bases and J dropped 0 bases, with 13 bases sitting between them. The CDR3 DNA reads as TGCGCCAGCAGCTCGACAGGATATATCTCTGGGGCCAACGTCCTGACTTTC. Translation gives CASSSTGYISGANVLTF. Full variable domain (missing parts from reference TRBV5-1 and TRBJ2-6): KAGVTQTPRYLIKTRGQQVTLSCSPISGHRSVSWYQQTPGQGLQFLFEYFSETQRNKGNFPGRFSGRQFSNSRSEMNVSTLELGDSALYLCASSSTGYISGANVLTFGAGSRLTVL.

The chain couples TRBV29-1 to TRBJ2-5; TRBD1 matches at 8 bases. The CDR3 consists of 13 residues. Germline V gives CDR1 SQVTM, CDR2 ANQGSEA. J gave up 2 bases and V 5 bases, and 4 bases lay outside the gene matches. The chain's CDR3 is CSVTTGGQETQYF. CDR3 nucleotide sequence: TGCAGCGTTACTACAGGGGGTCAAGAGACCCAGTACTTC.

The CDR3 DNA reads TGTGCCAGTAGTACCCAGGGGGTCCAAGAGACCCAGTACTTC. Its translation is CASSTQGVQETQYF. The V call is TRBV19, the J call TRBJ2-5, with 7 bases lining up with TRBD1. The CDR3 length is 14 residues. Germline trimming cut 4 bases from V and 1 base from J; bases unmatched to any gene: 3. Germline V lookup: CDR1 LNHDA, CDR2 SQIVND (reference sequence).

This clone occurred a few times. J is TRBJ1-5 and V is TRBV6-2 or TRBV6-3; no reliable D call. The V gene lost 2 bases and the J gene lost 4 bases, with 15 bases spanning the gap. The germline CDR1 and CDR2 sequences are MNHEY and SVGEGT. This CDR3 comprises 16 residues. CDR3 region: CASSYGVEGSNQPQHF. In nucleotides, the CDR3 is TGTGCCAGCAGTTACGGGGTGGAGGGCTCAAATCAGCCCCAGCATTTT.

J is TRBJ2-2 and V is TRBV5-6, with TRBD2 matching 11 bases. V gave up 2 bases and J gave up 3 bases; unmatched junction bases: 3. The CDR3 is made up of 16 amino acids. CDR1 is SGHDT and CDR2 is YYEEEE in the germline V gene. CDR3 residues: CASSFSGRAYTGELFF. The CDR3 DNA reads as TGTGCCAGCAGCTTTAGCGGGAGGGCATACACCGGGGAGCTGTTTTTT.

The chain couples TRBV30 to TRBJ1-3; tentatively, D is TRBD1 (5 bases). The V end lost 5 bases, the J end lost 4 bases, and 12 bases lay between the germline ends. Germline CDR1 is GTSNPN and CDR2 is SVGIG (reference sequence). The CDR3 is made up of 13 amino acids. In DNA form, the CDR3 reads TGTGCCTGGGTAGGGGAAAGCGGAAACACCATATATTTT. Protein: CAWVGESGNTIYF.

DNA for the CDR3: TGCGCCAGCAGCTTGGTTCCAGCGGGAGAAGATACGCAGTATTTT. Translation gives CASSLVPAGEDTQYF. The chain uses TRBV5-1 and TRBJ2-3; 8 bases map to TRBD2. V shed 0 bases and J 5 bases; nucleotides not matched to a gene: 5. The germline V gene encodes CDR1 SGHRS and CDR2 YFSETQ. This CDR3 spans 15 amino acids.

The chain carries TRBV11-1 and TRBJ1-1; D is undetermined. V dropped 1 base and J dropped 1 base, with 10 bases sitting between them. This CDR3 contains 15 residues. Per the germline V gene, CDR1 is SGHAT and CDR2 is FQDESV (reference sequence). CDR3 bases: TGTGCCAGCAGCTTAGGTCCGGTGTCGAACACTGAAGCTTTCTTT. Protein sequence: CASSLGPVSNTEAFF.

The chain is built from TRBV7-2 and TRBJ1-5; 9 bases align to TRBD1. Germline-derived CDR1 and CDR2 are SGHTA and FQGNSA. V dropped 3 bases and J dropped 7; count of bases not matched to a gene: 10. The CDR3 is 16 residues long. CDR3 loop: CASSFQGTGSGQPQHF. The CDR3 bases are TGTGCCAGCAGCTTCCAAGGGACAGGGTCTGGGCAGCCCCAGCATTTT.